The T cell receptor (beta chain) under discussion was sequenced for a study of blood T cell repertoires in COVID-19. Study-wide background: Spain, Italy and the United States supplied samples that represented acute and convalescent COVID-19. Nucleic acid was either cDNA or gDNA, and it came from T cells, B-cell-depleted T cells, or PBMCs.

Patients from Seattle were sampled longitudinally, starting during active infection. Assay used: immunoSEQ multiplex PCR; TCRdb lists only in-frame clones, some missing. The sample lists some 140,000 clones; around 85% were seen once. The length of the CDR3 is 15 residues. V was trimmed by 0 bases and J by 5 bases, leaving 13 bases between them. Germline-derived CDR1 and CDR2 are SGHTA and FQGNSA. Sequenced: peripheral blood. The chain has TRBV7-2 and TRBJ2-5, with D possibly matching TRBD1 (5 bases). This clonotype originated in a man between 60 and 75 years old with COVID-19, enrolled during active disease. The CDR3, as DNA: TGTGCCAGCAGCTTAGCCGTGGACATCGGGGAGACCCAGTACTTC. This gives the protein CASSLAVDIGETQYF.